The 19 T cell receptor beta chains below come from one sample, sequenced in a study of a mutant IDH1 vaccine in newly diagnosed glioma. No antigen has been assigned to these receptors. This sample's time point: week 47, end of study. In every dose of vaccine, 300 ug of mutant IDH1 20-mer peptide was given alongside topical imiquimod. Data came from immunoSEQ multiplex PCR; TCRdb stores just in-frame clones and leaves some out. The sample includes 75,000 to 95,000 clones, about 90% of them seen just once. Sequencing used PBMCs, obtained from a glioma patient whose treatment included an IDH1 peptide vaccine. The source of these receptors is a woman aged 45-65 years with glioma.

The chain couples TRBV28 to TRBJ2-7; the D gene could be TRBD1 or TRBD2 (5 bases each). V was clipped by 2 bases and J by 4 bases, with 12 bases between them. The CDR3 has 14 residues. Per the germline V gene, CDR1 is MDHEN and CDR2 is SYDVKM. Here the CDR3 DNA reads TGTGCCAGCAGTTTACCCGGGACGGAGTACGAGCAGTACTTC. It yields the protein CASSLPGTEYEQYF.

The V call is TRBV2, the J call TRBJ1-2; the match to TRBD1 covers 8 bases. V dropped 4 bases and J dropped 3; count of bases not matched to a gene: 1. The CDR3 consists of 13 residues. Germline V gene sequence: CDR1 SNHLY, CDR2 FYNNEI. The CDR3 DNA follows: TGTGCCAGCAGTGGGACAGGGTACTATGGCTACACCTTC. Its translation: CASSGTGYYGYTF.

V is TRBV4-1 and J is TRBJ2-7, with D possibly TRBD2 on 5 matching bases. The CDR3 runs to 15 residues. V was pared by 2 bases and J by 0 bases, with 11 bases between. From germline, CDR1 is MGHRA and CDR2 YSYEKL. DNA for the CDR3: TGCGCCAGCAGCCAAACGGGAACGGACTCCTACGAGCAGTACTTC. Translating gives CASSQTGTDSYEQYF.

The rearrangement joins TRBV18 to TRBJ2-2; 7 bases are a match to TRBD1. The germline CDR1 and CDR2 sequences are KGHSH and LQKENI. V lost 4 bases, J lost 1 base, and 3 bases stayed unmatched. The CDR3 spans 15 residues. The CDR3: CASSRGTENTGELFF. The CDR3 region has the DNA TGTGCCAGCTCACGGGGGACAGAGAACACCGGGGAGCTGTTTTTT.

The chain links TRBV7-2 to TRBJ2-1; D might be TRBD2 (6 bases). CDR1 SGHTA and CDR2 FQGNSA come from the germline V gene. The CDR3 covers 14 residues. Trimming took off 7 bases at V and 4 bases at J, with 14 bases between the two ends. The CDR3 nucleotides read TGTGCCAGCAAGGGGACTTTCCGTTACAATGAGCAGTTCTTC. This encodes CASKGTFRYNEQFF.

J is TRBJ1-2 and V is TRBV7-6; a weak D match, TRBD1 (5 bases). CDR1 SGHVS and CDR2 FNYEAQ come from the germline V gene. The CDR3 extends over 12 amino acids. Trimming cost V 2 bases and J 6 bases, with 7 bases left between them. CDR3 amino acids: CASSLRGDGYTF. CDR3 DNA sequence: TGTGCCAGCAGCTTAAGAGGGGATGGCTACACCTTC.

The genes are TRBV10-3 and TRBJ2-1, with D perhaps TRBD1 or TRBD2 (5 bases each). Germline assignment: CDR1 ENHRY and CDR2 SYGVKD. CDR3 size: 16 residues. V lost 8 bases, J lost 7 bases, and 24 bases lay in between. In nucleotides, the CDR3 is TGTGCCATCGATAATGGTGAGGGGTCCGTCATAAATGAGCAGTTCTTC. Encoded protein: CAIDNGEGSVINEQFF.

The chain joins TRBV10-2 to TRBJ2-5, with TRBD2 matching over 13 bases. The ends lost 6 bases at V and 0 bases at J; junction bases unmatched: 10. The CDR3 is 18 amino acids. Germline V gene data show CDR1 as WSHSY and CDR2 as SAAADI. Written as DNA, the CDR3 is TGCGCCAGCAGCGACCGGTTGACTAGCGGGAGGTACCAAGAGACCCAGTACTTC. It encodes CASSDRLTSGRYQETQYF.

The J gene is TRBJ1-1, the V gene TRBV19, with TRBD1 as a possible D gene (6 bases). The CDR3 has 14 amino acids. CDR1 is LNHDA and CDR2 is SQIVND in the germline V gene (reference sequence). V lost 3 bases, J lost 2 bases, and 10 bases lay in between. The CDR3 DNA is TGTGCCAGTAGTATTTCGGACAGTAACACTGAAGCTTTCTTT. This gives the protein CASSISDSNTEAFF.

CDR3: CASSSTSGGYNEQFF. CDR3 sequence (DNA): TGTGCCAGCAGTTCAACTAGCGGGGGCTACAATGAGCAGTTCTTC. V is TRBV7-9 and J is TRBJ2-1; TRBD2 matches 11 bases. CDR3 size: 15 residues. The germline V gene encodes CDR1 SEHNR and CDR2 FQNEAQ (reference sequence). Germline trimming cut 6 bases from V and 3 bases from J; bases unmatched to any gene: 4.

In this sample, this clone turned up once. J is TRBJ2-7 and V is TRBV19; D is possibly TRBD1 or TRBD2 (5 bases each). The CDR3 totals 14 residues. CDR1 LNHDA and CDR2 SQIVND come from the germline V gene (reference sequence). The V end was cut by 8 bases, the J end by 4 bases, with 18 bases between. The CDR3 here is CASRPSGLGYEQYF. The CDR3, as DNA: TGTGCCAGTCGCCCGTCGGGGCTCGGGTACGAGCAGTACTTC.

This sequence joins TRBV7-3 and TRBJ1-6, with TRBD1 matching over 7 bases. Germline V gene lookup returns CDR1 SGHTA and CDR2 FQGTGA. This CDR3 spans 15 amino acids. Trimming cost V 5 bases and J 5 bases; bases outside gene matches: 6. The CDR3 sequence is CASSPPGQNNSPLHF. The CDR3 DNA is TGTGCCAGCAGCCCGCCGGGACAGAATAATTCACCCCTCCACTTT.

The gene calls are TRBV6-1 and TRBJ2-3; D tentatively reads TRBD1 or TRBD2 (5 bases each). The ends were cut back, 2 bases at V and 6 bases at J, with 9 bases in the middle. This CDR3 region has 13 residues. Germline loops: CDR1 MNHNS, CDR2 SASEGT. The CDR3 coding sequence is TGTGCCAGCAGTGAAAGATGGGGGGATACGCAGTATTTT. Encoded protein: CASSERWGDTQYF.

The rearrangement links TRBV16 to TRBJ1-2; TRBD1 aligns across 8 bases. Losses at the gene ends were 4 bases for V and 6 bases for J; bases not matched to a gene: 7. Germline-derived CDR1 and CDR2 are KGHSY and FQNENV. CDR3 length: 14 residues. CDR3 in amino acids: CASSPQGALDGYTF. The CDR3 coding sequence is TGTGCCAGCAGCCCCCAGGGGGCTCTGGATGGCTACACCTTC.

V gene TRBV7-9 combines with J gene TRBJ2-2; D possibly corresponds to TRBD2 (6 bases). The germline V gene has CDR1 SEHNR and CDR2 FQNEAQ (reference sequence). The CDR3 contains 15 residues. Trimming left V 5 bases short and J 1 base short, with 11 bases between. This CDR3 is CASSPGLLNTGELFF. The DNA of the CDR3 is TGTGCCAGCAGCCCGGGACTCCTGAACACCGGGGAGCTGTTTTTT.

The CDR3 protein is CATSVGANGYTF. DNA of the CDR3: TGTGCCACTTCGGTGGGGGCGAACGGCTACACCTTC. The gene calls are TRBV7-9 and TRBJ1-2, with D perhaps matching TRBD1 (6 bases). Per germline, CDR1 SEHNR and CDR2 FQNEAQ (reference sequence). Trimming removed 10 bases from V and 8 bases from J, with 17 bases in between. The CDR3 is 12 amino acids.

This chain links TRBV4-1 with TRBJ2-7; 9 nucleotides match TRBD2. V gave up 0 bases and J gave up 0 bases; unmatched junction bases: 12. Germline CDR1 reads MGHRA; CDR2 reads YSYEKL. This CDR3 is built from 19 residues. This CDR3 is CASSQDPSTTSGPSYEQYF. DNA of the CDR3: TGCGCCAGCAGCCAAGATCCCTCCACCACTAGCGGGCCCTCCTACGAGCAGTACTTC.

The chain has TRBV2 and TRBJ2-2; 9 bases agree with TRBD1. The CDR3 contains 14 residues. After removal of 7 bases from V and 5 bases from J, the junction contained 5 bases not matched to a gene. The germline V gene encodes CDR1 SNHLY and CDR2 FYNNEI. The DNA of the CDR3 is TGTGCCAGCATTCCGGACAGGGGAACCGGGGAGCTGTTTTTT. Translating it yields CASIPDRGTGELFF. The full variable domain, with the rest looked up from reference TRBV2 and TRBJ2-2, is EPEVTQTPSHQVTQMGQEVILRCVPISNHLYFYWYRQILGQKVEFLVSFYNNEISEKSEIFDDQFSVERPDGSNFTLKIRSTKLEDSAMYFCASIPDRGTGELFFGEGSRLTVL.

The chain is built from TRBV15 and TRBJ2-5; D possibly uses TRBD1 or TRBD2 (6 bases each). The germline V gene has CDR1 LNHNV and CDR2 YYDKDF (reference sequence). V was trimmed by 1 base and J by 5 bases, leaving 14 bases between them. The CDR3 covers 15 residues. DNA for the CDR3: TGTGCCACCAGCAGAGCGGTCAGGGGAGGCGAGACCCAGTACTTC. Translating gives CATSRAVRGGETQYF.